This is a list of T cell receptor beta chains from one sample in a study of T cells after yellow fever vaccination. TCRdb reanalysed the 5' RACE reads using MiXCR and keeps one entry per CDR3 protein. The sample contains under 300,000 distinct CDR3 sequences, under 15% of which appear only once. The sequences come from CD4+ T cells sorted from PBMCs, collected 45 days after the yellow fever booster vaccination. The receptors shown here come from a man aged 25 to 45 who received the YFV17D yellow fever vaccine. Both conserved end residues are part of each CDR3. A D gene is named only where the DNA matches it firmly. Rows give clone size only sometimes, using once, few, many, or a class for an expanded clone.

CDR3nt,CDR3aa,d_gene,j_gene,v_gene,abundance
TGTGCCAGCAGTGGACCATACACAGATACGCAGTATTTT,CASSGPYTDTQYF,-,TRBJ2-3,TRBV27,-
TGTGCCAGCAAACTTCTGGTGACTAATGAAAAACTGTTTTTT,CASKLLVTNEKLFF,-,TRBJ1-4,TRBV6-1,few
TGTGCCAGCAGCTTAGGGGGGGCACTGAACATTCAGTACTTC,CASSLGGALNIQYF,-,TRBJ2-4,TRBV7-2,-
TGTGCCACCAGCAGGACTAAAGAGAGGAACACTGAAGCTTTCTTT,CATSRTKERNTEAFF,-,TRBJ1-1,TRBV15,-
TGTGCCAGCAACCTGGACGGGGTAGCCAAAAACATTCAGTACTTC,CASNLDGVAKNIQYF,-,TRBJ2-4,TRBV7-2,-
TGTGCCAGCAGCTTATCCCTAGCGTACGAGCAGTACTTC,CASSLSLAYEQYF,-,TRBJ2-7,TRBV7-6,few
TGTGCCAGCAGTTACTCGTCCACCTTGAACACTGAAGCTTTCTTT,CASSYSSTLNTEAFF,-,TRBJ1-1,TRBV6-5,few
TGTGCCAGCATCCAGGGGGCGAACACTGAAGCTTTCTTT,CASIQGANTEAFF,TRBD1,TRBJ1-1,TRBV12-3/TRBV12-4,few
TGCAGCGCCCTTACCCGATGGGACAGGAGCTCCTACGAGCAGTACTTC,CSALTRWDRSSYEQYF,TRBD1,TRBJ2-7,TRBV29-1,many
TGTGCCAGCAGGCGAGAAACCAATGAGCAGTTCTTC,CASRRETNEQFF,-,TRBJ2-1,TRBV6-5,-
TGCAGTGCTAGCCCCCGGAATAAGAACACTGAAGCTTTCTTT,CSASPRNKNTEAFF,-,TRBJ1-1,TRBV20-1,-
TGCAGTGCTACCAGGGCTGATGAGCAGTTCTTC,CSATRADEQFF,-,TRBJ2-1,TRBV20-1,many
TGCAGTGCTAGTCGTGGTCTCCCAGATACGCAGTATTTT,CSASRGLPDTQYF,-,TRBJ2-3,TRBV20-1,few
TGTGCCAGCAGCCCCCGCCGGACTAGCGGGTTTACCTACGAGCAGTACTTC,CASSPRRTSGFTYEQYF,TRBD2,TRBJ2-7,TRBV7-2,-
TGCGCCAGCAGCCAGGGGGGTGCTTACTATGGCTACACCTTC,CASSQGGAYYGYTF,-,TRBJ1-2,TRBV4-3,-
TGTGCCAGCAGCTCTGGTCCGGGCGAGCAGTTCTTC,CASSSGPGEQFF,-,TRBJ2-1,TRBV12-3/TRBV12-4,-
TGCGCCAGCAGCCAAGACATAGCGGGGAGCTCCTACGAGCAGTACTTC,CASSQDIAGSSYEQYF,TRBD2,TRBJ2-7,TRBV4-3,few
TGTGCCAGCAGCTTAAGCCGAACCGGTGGGACCCAGTACTTC,CASSLSRTGGTQYF,-,TRBJ2-5,TRBV7-2,-
TGTGCCTGGAGGTTGCCTGGGGCCAACGTCCTGACTTTC,CAWRLPGANVLTF,-,TRBJ2-6,TRBV30,few
TGTGCCAGCAGCGCGAGTGGGGCCGGGGCGACCTACGAGCAGTACTTC,CASSASGAGATYEQYF,-,TRBJ2-7,TRBV9,-
TGCGCCAGCAGCGAGGTACTAGCGGCAAGCACAGATACGCAGTATTTT,CASSEVLAASTDTQYF,TRBD2,TRBJ2-3,TRBV5-1,-
TGTGCCAGCAGCCTAACAGGGGGTGAGCAGTTCTTC,CASSLTGGEQFF,TRBD1,TRBJ2-1,TRBV12-3/TRBV12-4,-
TGCAGTGGAGTTTTCTCCTACGAGCAGTACTTC,CSGVFSYEQYF,-,TRBJ2-7,TRBV20-1,few
TGCGCCAGCAGCCCCGGAGGACAGGGTACCTACGAGCAGTACTTC,CASSPGGQGTYEQYF,TRBD1,TRBJ2-7,TRBV5-1,few
TGCAGCGCTGGGACAGGGAATGATGCGCAGTACTTC,CSAGTGNDAQYF,TRBD1,TRBJ2-7,TRBV29-1,-
TGTGCCAGCAGTCGGACTAGCGCATCTCATACGCAGTATTTT,CASSRTSASHTQYF,TRBD2,TRBJ2-3,TRBV12-3/TRBV12-4,-
TGCGCCAGCAGCTCGGGACAAGCGAAGCAAGCAGCACAAGAGACCCAGTACTTC,CASSSGQAKQAAQETQYF,-,TRBJ2-5,TRBV5-1,-
TGTGCCAGCACCCCGACTAGCGGCACAGATACGCAGTATTTT,CASTPTSGTDTQYF,TRBD2,TRBJ2-3,TRBV7-2,-
TGTGCCAGCAGCTTAGGTTCAGCGGGAGGCTGGGAAAAGCAGTATTTT,CASSLGSAGGWEKQYF,TRBD2,TRBJ2-3,TRBV11-2,few
TGTGCCATCAGTGAGACGCAGGGTGGATCAGATACGCAGTATTTT,CAISETQGGSDTQYF,-,TRBJ2-3,TRBV10-3,-
TGCAGTGCTAGAGGGACTAGCGGGAGAGGGGGAGGCGATACGCAGTATTTT,CSARGTSGRGGGDTQYF,TRBD2,TRBJ2-3,TRBV20-1,-
TGCGCCAGCAGTCGTCCCGGGACAGCCTACGAGCAGTACTTC,CASSRPGTAYEQYF,TRBD1,TRBJ2-7,TRBV5-1,few
TGCGCCAGCAGCGCCCGGGACACCGATACGCAGTATTTT,CASSARDTDTQYF,-,TRBJ2-3,TRBV5-1,few
TGTGCAAGTCGCTTAGCATGTCTTCCGGAGACCCAGTACTTC,CASRLACLPETQYF,-,TRBJ2-5,TRBV12-2,-
TGCAGTGCGAAAATCGGGACTACTAGCACAGATACGCAGTATTTT,CSAKIGTTSTDTQYF,TRBD2,TRBJ2-3,TRBV20-1,-
TGCAGCTCCAAGCTAGGGGATACGCAGTATTTT,CSSKLGDTQYF,-,TRBJ2-3,TRBV29-1,few
TGCAGCGTTGTCAGGGGTGCGAACACCGGGGAGCTGTTTTTT,CSVVRGANTGELFF,-,TRBJ2-2,TRBV29-1,-
TGCAGTGCTAAACCCGGGACAGGGGGCACCGGGGAGCTGTTTTTT,CSAKPGTGGTGELFF,TRBD1,TRBJ2-2,TRBV20-1,-
TGTGCCAGCAGTTTTAGTTCTAATGAAAAACTGTTTTTT,CASSFSSNEKLFF,-,TRBJ1-4,TRBV27,-
TGCAGTGCTCGACTCCCCGGGAGCCGGGAGACCCAGTACTTC,CSARLPGSRETQYF,-,TRBJ2-5,TRBV20-1,few
TGCAGTGCTAGCGACGAAGAGACCCAGTACTTC,CSASDEETQYF,-,TRBJ2-5,TRBV20-1,-
TGTGCCAGCTGGACAGGGAACACTGAAGCTTTCTTT,CASWTGNTEAFF,TRBD1,TRBJ1-1,TRBV11-1,-
TGTGCCAGCAGCCTGCGGGAGGCGTACGAGCAGTACTTC,CASSLREAYEQYF,TRBD2,TRBJ2-7,TRBV3-1,-
TGCAGTGCGGGGGGGGTAGTAGATACGCAGTATTTT,CSAGGVVDTQYF,TRBD2,TRBJ2-3,TRBV20-1,few
TGTGCCACCAGTGATCAGCGGGAAGCCACAGATACGCAGTATTTT,CATSDQREATDTQYF,TRBD2,TRBJ2-3,TRBV24-1,-
TGTGCCAGTAGTATAGCAGGTTCAAATCAGCCCCAGCATTTT,CASSIAGSNQPQHF,-,TRBJ1-5,TRBV19,many
TGTGCCAGCAGCTTCATCCTGGGGGAGCTGTTTTTT,CASSFILGELFF,-,TRBJ2-2,TRBV7-9,few
TGTGCCAGCAGTTTATCCAGCGGAGACCAAGAGACCCAGTACTTC,CASSLSSGDQETQYF,-,TRBJ2-5,TRBV28,-
TGCAGTGCTAGAGATTTATTGTCCTACGAGCAGTACTTC,CSARDLLSYEQYF,-,TRBJ2-7,TRBV20-1,many
TGCAGTGCTAGTGGACAGGAGAAGGCTGAAGCTTTCTTT,CSASGQEKAEAFF,TRBD1,TRBJ1-1,TRBV20-1,few
TGCGCCAGCAGCCAAGGGTTGACCAGCGGGAGGGCCCAGGGAAGTGAGCAGTTCTTC,CASSQGLTSGRAQGSEQFF,TRBD2,TRBJ2-1,TRBV4-3,-
TGTGCCAGCAGTTTGGCGGGTCTCGCCCACCAGCCCCAGCATTTT,CASSLAGLAHQPQHF,-,TRBJ1-5,TRBV12-3/TRBV12-4,-
TGTGCCAGCAGCTTGGGTCCGAGGGGCTACACCTTC,CASSLGPRGYTF,-,TRBJ1-2,TRBV5-8,-
TGTGCCAGCAGAGGACTAGCGGGAGGCTCCTACGAGCAGTACTTC,CASRGLAGGSYEQYF,TRBD2,TRBJ2-7,TRBV6-1,few
TGCAGTGCTAGCGAGGGGACTAGCCGGAGATGGAGCACAGATACGCAGTATTTT,CSASEGTSRRWSTDTQYF,TRBD2,TRBJ2-3,TRBV20-1,-
TGTGCCAGCAGTTATAGTAGCGGGAGGGCCCGGGATACGCAGTATTTT,CASSYSSGRARDTQYF,TRBD2,TRBJ2-3,TRBV6-5,-
TGTGCCAGCAGACTGTGGGGAGCGGGGGATGTGAATGAGCAGTTCTTC,CASRLWGAGDVNEQFF,TRBD2,TRBJ2-1,TRBV6-1,few